Shown below are 31 T cell receptor beta chains from a single sample sequenced in a study of T-cell reconstitution after alpha-beta-depleted transplantation in children. A library of TCRbeta sequences, prepared with unique molecular identifiers, was generated. MiXCR, run by TCRdb on the PCR reads, gives a single entry per CDR3 protein. The sample holds approximately 250,000 distinct CDR3 sequences, approximately 9.9% seen once. Sample: PBMCs from the stem cell graft donor, taken from the stem cell graft. The origin of the receptors is a human donor who donated a stem cell graft to a child with SCID.

The V call is TRBV14, the J call TRBJ2-5; D might be TRBD2 (5 bases). This CDR3 has 17 amino acids. Germline CDR1 and CDR2: SGHDN and FVKESK. With 0 bases removed from V and 5 bases from J, the gap between germline ends came to 19 bases. CDR3 region: CASSQDRAGFRRETQYF. Written as DNA, the CDR3 is TGTGCCAGCAGCCAAGATCGGGCGGGCTTCCGTCGGGAGACCCAGTACTTC.

This clonotype was found many times. The genes are TRBV20-1 and TRBJ1-4; D is unresolved. The CDR3 consists of 12 residues. Per the germline V gene, CDR1 is DFQATT and CDR2 is SNEGSKA (reference sequence). V was cut by 6 bases and J by 7 bases, with 12 bases left in between. The CDR3 loop reads CSASFLAEKLFF. In nucleotides, the CDR3 is TGCAGTGCCAGTTTTCTGGCTGAAAAACTGTTTTTT.

The chain uses TRBV4-1 and TRBJ1-2, with 9 nucleotides matching TRBD1. After removal of 1 base from V and 6 bases from J, the junction contained 9 bases not matched to a gene. The CDR3 is made up of 16 amino acids. From germline, CDR1 is MGHRA and CDR2 YSYEKL. This chain's CDR3 is CASSQAIDRGRDGYTF. CDR3 DNA sequence: TGCGCCAGCAGCCAAGCCATCGACAGGGGGAGGGATGGCTACACCTTC.

This clonotype was seen at least ten times. The chain combines TRBV30 with TRBJ1-2, with D unclear. From germline, CDR1 is GTSNPN and CDR2 SVGIG (reference sequence). The CDR3 has 13 amino acids. V shed 3 bases and J shed 7 bases, with 15 bases lying between them. This chain's CDR3 is CAWSLTQNGGYTF. The CDR3 bases are TGTGCCTGGAGCTTAACCCAAAACGGTGGCTACACCTTC. Supplemented by reference TRBV30 and TRBJ1-2, the full variable domain reads SQTIHQWPATLVQPVGSPLSLECTVEGTSNPNLYWYRQAAGRGLQLLFYSVGIGQISSEVPQNLSASRPQDRQFILSSKKLLLSDSGFYLCAWSLTQNGGYTFGSGTRLTVV.

As regards this clonotype: Since a much larger clone is just one base distant, this may be a read error. The rearrangement joins TRBV20-1 to TRBJ1-1; the D gene is possibly TRBD1 (6 bases). Germline assignment: CDR1 DFQATT and CDR2 SNEGSKA (reference sequence). The CDR3 is 15 amino acids. DNA for the CDR3: TGCGGTGCTAGAAGTACAGGGAGGGAGAACACTGAAGCTTTCTTT. It is translated as CGARSTGRENTEAFF.

This clonotype has just a few counts. CDR3 in amino acids: CASSSAGGDSPLHF. For the CDR3, the DNA is TGTGCCAGCAGCTCTGCCGGGGGGGATTCACCCCTCCACTTT. The V call is TRBV7-3, the J call TRBJ1-6; tentative D call: TRBD1 (5 bases). Germline V lookup: CDR1 SGHTA, CDR2 FQGTGA. V dropped 4 bases and J dropped 8 bases, with 12 bases sitting between them. The CDR3 is made up of 14 amino acids.

This clonotype was counted many times. This chain connects TRBV12-3 or TRBV12-4 to TRBJ2-5; TRBD1 agrees at 9 bases. After removal of 5 bases from V and 1 base from J, the junction contained 5 bases not matched to a gene. The CDR3 runs to 15 residues. CDR3 bases: TGTGCCAGCAGTCCGGGACAGGGTGGCCAAGAGACCCAGTACTTC. Its protein product is CASSPGQGGQETQYF.

The chain couples TRBV20-1 to TRBJ1-4; no reliable D call. The V end was cut by 1 base, the J end by 2 bases, with 14 bases between. The CDR3 runs 16 residues. CDR1 is DFQATT and CDR2 is SNEGSKA in the germline V gene (reference sequence). In DNA form, the CDR3 reads TGCAGTGCTAGAGCGGCGAGATTTCAGACTAATGAAAAACTGTTTTTT. Translating it yields CSARAARFQTNEKLFF.

This clonotype was seen repeatedly, ten times or more. This chain connects TRBV12-3 or TRBV12-4 to TRBJ2-5; D might be TRBD2 (7 bases). V lost 9 bases and J lost 5, with 22 bases in between. CDR3 length: 15 residues. CDR3 protein: CASNQGGGIVETQYF. The CDR3, as DNA: TGTGCCAGTAACCAAGGGGGGGGTATCGTGGAGACCCAGTACTTC.

This clonotype has a count of ten or more. The gene calls are TRBV5-1 and TRBJ2-2; perhaps TRBD1 as D (5 bases). The CDR3 loop spans 14 amino acids. Trimming removed 1 base from V and 3 bases from J, with 7 bases in between. Per the germline V gene, CDR1 is SGHRS and CDR2 is YFSETQ. Here the CDR3 DNA reads TGCGCCAGCAGCTTGTGGACATACACCGGGGAGCTGTTTTTT. Translating gives CASSLWTYTGELFF.

This clonotype appeared many times. The rearrangement uses TRBV12-3 or TRBV12-4 and TRBJ2-6; 10 bases map to TRBD1. The V and J ends lost 5 bases and 0 bases, in that order; junction bases with no gene match: 4. There are 17 residues in the CDR3. CDR3 in amino acids: CASSPGQGISGANVLTF. For the CDR3, the DNA is TGTGCCAGCAGTCCGGGACAGGGGATCTCTGGGGCCAACGTCCTGACTTTC.

The table lists this clonotype with many counts. The genes are TRBV7-9 and TRBJ1-6; 7 bases fit TRBD1. This CDR3 contains 16 residues. J lost 7 bases, V lost 4 bases, and 10 bases had no gene match. CDR1 is SEHNR and CDR2 is FQNEAQ in the germline V gene (reference sequence). CDR3 protein: CASSSAGRGLNSPLHF. In DNA, the CDR3 is TGTGCCAGCAGCTCCGCGGGGAGGGGGCTAAATTCACCCCTCCACTTT.

This clonotype was observed at least ten times. J is TRBJ2-3 and V is TRBV5-1; TRBD2 matches at 11 bases. The CDR3 runs 16 residues. V shed 2 bases, J shed 2 bases, and the junction held 4 bases outside the gene matches. CDR1 and CDR2 (germline): SGHRS, YFSETQ. This chain's CDR3 is CASSFGSGGATDTQYF. The CDR3 region has the DNA TGCGCCAGCAGCTTTGGTAGCGGGGGGGCCACAGATACGCAGTATTTT.

This clonotype was counted many times. The chain combines TRBV28 with TRBJ2-4; a possible D gene is TRBD2 (6 bases). Deletions cut 7 bases from V and 2 bases from J, with 21 bases between. This CDR3 spans 17 amino acids. Germline lookup yields CDR1 MDHEN and CDR2 SYDVKM. CDR3 protein: CASTLGMGGGTKNIQYF. DNA of the CDR3: TGTGCCAGCACCCTAGGGATGGGGGGTGGCACCAAAAACATTCAGTACTTC.

This clonotype has ten or more counts. V is TRBV20-1 and J is TRBJ1-2; D call uncertain. The CDR3 loop spans 12 amino acids. Trimming pared 7 bases from V and 4 bases from J, leaving 13 bases between. Germline CDR1 reads DFQATT; CDR2 reads SNEGSKA (reference sequence). For the CDR3, the DNA is TGCAGTGTGGGTGGCAGGAGCTATGGCTACACCTTC. The encoded protein is CSVGGRSYGYTF.

Ten or more counts support this clonotype. The genes are TRBV5-1 and TRBJ1-4, with 7 bases matching TRBD1. J lost 4 bases, V lost 0 bases, and 3 bases had no gene match. CDR3 size: 15 residues. Germline CDR1 reads SGHRS; CDR2 reads YFSETQ. The CDR3 loop is CASSLVGTDNEKLFF. For the CDR3, the DNA is TGCGCCAGCAGCTTGGTCGGGACAGATAATGAAAAACTGTTTTTT.

About this clonotype: A read error may be the cause here, since a much bigger clone is one base away. The missing conserved phenylalanine or tryptophan at the end of this CDR3 makes a read error likely. The chain combines TRBV6-1 with TRBJ2-5; TRBD1 aligns across 9 bases. V lost 6 bases to trimming and J lost 4 bases; unmatched junction nucleotides: 9. This CDR3 is 15 amino acids long. CDR1 MNHNS and CDR2 SASEGT come from the germline V gene. CDR3 in amino acids: CASSPGTGPGETQYY. CDR3 DNA: TGTGCCAGCAGCCCCGGGACAGGGCCTGGAGAGACCCAGTACTAC.

A remark on this clonotype: A much larger clone sits a single nucleotide away, making a read error possible. J is TRBJ2-1 and V is TRBV2; the D gene is possibly TRBD1 (5 bases). Gene TRBJ2-7 matches the end of the DNA better, so the J call may be wrong. Per the germline V gene, CDR1 is SNHLY and CDR2 is FYNNEI. The CDR3 totals 11 residues. The CDR3: CASRVDNEQYF. DNA for the CDR3: TGTGCCAGCAGGGTGGACAATGAGCAGTACTTC.

This clonotype was recorded many times. The rearrangement joins TRBV5-1 to TRBJ1-6, with TRBD1 matching 7 bases. Germline CDR1 is SGHRS and CDR2 is YFSETQ. Unmatched junction bases numbered 8, after V lost 0 bases and J lost 8 bases. This CDR3 contains 16 residues. The CDR3 reads CASSLAPQGVDSPLHF. CDR3 nucleotide sequence: TGCGCCAGCAGCTTGGCCCCCCAGGGGGTGGATTCACCCCTCCACTTT.

Turning to this clonotype: Compared with germline, one end of the junction differs, possibly owing to a read error. The chain links TRBV20-1 to TRBJ2-6; TRBD1 is a possible D gene (5 bases). Germline-derived CDR1 and CDR2 are DFQATT and SNEGSKA (reference sequence). There are 14 residues in the CDR3. CDR3 residues: CSGRQLTGANVLTF. The CDR3 DNA is TGCAGTGGTAGACAGTTAACCGGGGCCAACGTCCTGACTTTC.

This clonotype has a count of ten or more. The chain has TRBV5-1 and TRBJ2-2; perhaps TRBD1 as D (7 bases). The CDR3 has 15 residues. In germline, CDR1 is SGHRS, CDR2 YFSETQ. Trimming stripped 4 bases from V and 1 base from J, with 11 bases between. CDR3 sequence: CASSPGDRNTGELFF. The CDR3 DNA follows: TGCGCCAGCAGCCCGGGGGACAGGAACACCGGGGAGCTGTTTTTT.

At least ten counts were recorded for this clonotype. This chain links TRBV3-1 with TRBJ2-5; D remains ambiguous. Trimming took 3 bases from V and 4 from J, leaving 3 bases between them. The CDR3 is made up of 11 amino acids. The germline V gene has CDR1 LGHDT and CDR2 YNNKEL (reference sequence). The CDR3 DNA sequence: TGTGCCAGCAGCCACGCAGAGACCCAGTACTTC. Protein product: CASSHAETQYF.

This clonotype was detected many times. The rearrangement uses TRBV5-1 and TRBJ2-3, with TRBD2 identical over 9 bases. CDR1 SGHRS and CDR2 YFSETQ come from the germline V gene. This CDR3 region has 16 residues. V dropped 1 base and J dropped 2; count of bases not matched to a gene: 5. Here the CDR3 reads CASSLIAGADTDTQYF. DNA for the CDR3: TGCGCCAGCAGCTTGATAGCGGGGGCCGACACAGATACGCAGTATTTT.

This clonotype was counted at least ten times. The chain couples TRBV20-1 to TRBJ2-7; weak D call: TRBD2 (7 bases). The CDR3 consists of 14 residues. Germline CDR1 reads DFQATT; CDR2 reads SNEGSKA (reference sequence). Trimming left V 0 bases short and J 4 bases short, with 13 bases between. CDR3 bases: TGCAGTGCTAGAGACGGGGGGCGCTTTTACGAGCAGTACTTC. Its protein is CSARDGGRFYEQYF.

This clonotype was recorded many times. The chain uses TRBV4-3 and TRBJ1-4; D is unresolved. The CDR3 loop spans 15 amino acids. Per germline, CDR1 LGHNA and CDR2 YSLEER. Trimming removed 0 bases from V and 10 bases from J, with 15 bases in between. The CDR3 reads CASSQDPRASGKLFF. The CDR3 region has the DNA TGCGCCAGCAGCCAAGATCCACGGGCCTCGGGAAAACTGTTTTTT.

This clonotype was counted at least ten times. The chain joins TRBV5-6 to TRBJ1-1; 10 bases line up with TRBD1. V lost 4 bases to trimming and J lost 7 bases; unmatched junction nucleotides: 7. The CDR3 consists of 14 residues. Germline V gene sequence: CDR1 SGHDT, CDR2 YYEEEE. The CDR3 DNA reads as TGTGCCAGCAGCCGACAGGGGGCGTGGGGTGAAGCTTTCTTT. It is translated as CASSRQGAWGEAFF.

This clonotype was found many times. This chain joins TRBV27 and TRBJ1-5, with D maybe TRBD1 (5 bases). CDR1 and CDR2 (germline): MNHEY, SMNVEV (reference sequence). The germline V and J ends were trimmed by 4 bases and 2 bases, with 9 bases remaining between them. The CDR3 contains 14 residues. CDR3 sequence reads: CASSWVGGNQPQHF. The CDR3 coding sequence is TGTGCCAGCAGTTGGGTAGGGGGCAATCAGCCCCAGCATTTT.

This clonotype has at least ten counts. V is TRBV18 and J is TRBJ1-1; D is perhaps TRBD1 (5 bases). The CDR3 runs 13 residues. V was pared by 10 bases and J by 1 base, with 13 bases between. CDR1 is KGHSH, CDR2 LQKENI, per germline. Here the CDR3 reads CATKNGANTEAFF. CDR3 nucleotides: TGTGCCACTAAAAACGGGGCGAACACTGAAGCTTTCTTT.

This clonotype was detected many times. The DNA for the CDR3 is TGCGCCAGCAGCTTCGGGACAGACTTCACCGGGGAGCTGTTTTTT. This translates into CASSFGTDFTGELFF. The chain combines TRBV5-1 with TRBJ2-2; 7 bases agree with TRBD1. The CDR3 consists of 15 residues. Germline trimming cut 2 bases from V and 4 bases from J; bases unmatched to any gene: 5. CDR1 and CDR2 from the germline V gene are SGHRS and YFSETQ.

J is TRBJ2-7 and V is TRBV28, with 9 bases aligning to TRBD1. J gave up 6 bases and V 4 bases, and 10 bases lay outside the gene matches. This CDR3 comprises 15 residues. Germline CDR1 is MDHEN and CDR2 is SYDVKM. The CDR3 DNA follows: TGTGCCAGCAGTTCGCCGGGACAGGGATGGTCCGAGCAGTACTTC. Protein: CASSSPGQGWSEQYF.

About this clonotype: This sequence may be a read error, since a much larger clone differs from it by one base. The chain employs TRBV20-1 and TRBJ1-4; D is perhaps TRBD1 (6 bases). The CDR3 covers 16 residues. Germline CDR1 DFQATT, CDR2 SNEGSKA (reference sequence). CDR3 sequence reads: CCARDRAGAANEKLFF. DNA of the CDR3: TGCTGTGCTAGAGACCGTGCAGGGGCCGCTAATGAAAAACTGTTTTTT.